A selection of T cell receptor beta chains follows, all from one sample in a study of blood T cell repertoires in COVID-19. Some clones are missing from TCRdb's copy, which holds only in-frame ones; the method was immunoSEQ multiplex PCR. Of about 170,000 clones listed, 84% are singletons. The sequencing sample was made of peripheral blood. The receptors originated from a woman aged 70-85 years with COVID-19, enrolled during active disease. CDR3s include the opening cysteine and the closing phenylalanine or tryptophan. The D gene is left open where the match is weak. Not all rows give a size; the values are once, few, many and, for expanded clones, a class.

>TRBV6-5|-|-|TRBJ2-2
CASSTQGANTGELFF
TGTGCCAGCAGTACACAGGGCGCGAACACCGGGGAGCTGTTTTTT
>TRBV5-1|TRBD2|once|TRBJ2-3
CASSLEREGDTQYF
TGCGCCAGCAGCTTGGAGCGGGAGGGAGATACGCAGTATTTT
>TRBV5-1|-|-|TRBJ1-3
CASNRAPGNTIYF
TGCGCCAGCAACAGGGCCCCTGGAAACACCATATATTTT
>TRBV6-1|-|-|TRBJ1-2
CASSEGLGPGGYTF
TGTGCCAGCAGTGAAGGGTTGGGGCCAGGGGGCTACACCTTC
>TRBV12-5|TRBD2|-|TRBJ2-2
CASAMSGIGTGELFF
TGTGCTAGTGCCATGAGCGGGATCGGAACCGGGGAGCTGTTTTTT
>TRBV28|-|-|TRBJ1-5
CASSNPRGGHRGAQHF
TGTGCCAGCAGTAACCCCCGGGGGGGCCATAGGGGAGCCCAGCATTTT
>TRBV7-8|-|-|TRBJ1-5
CASSLPGVGQPQHF
TGTGCCAGCAGCCTCCCAGGGGTAGGTCAGCCCCAGCATTTT
>TRBV9|TRBD1|-|TRBJ1-2
CASSLNEGNRGGYTF
TGTGCCAGCAGCCTAAATGAGGGGAACAGGGGCGGCTACACCTTC
>TRBV6-5|-|-|TRBJ1-1
CASSYSRGQGTEAFF
TGTGCCAGCAGTTACTCGAGGGGCCAGGGGACTGAAGCTTTCTTT
>TRBV29-1|TRBD1|-|TRBJ2-5
CSVDFPTGDQYF
TGCAGCGTTGACTTCCCCACAGGGGACCAGTACTTC
>TRBV28|-|-|TRBJ1-5
CASSFSRGSYQPQHF
TGTGCCAGCAGTTTCAGCAGGGGTTCGTATCAGCCCCAGCATTTT
>TRBV7-7|TRBD2|-|TRBJ2-2
CASSQTSGGLGELFF
TGTGCCAGCAGCCAGACTAGCGGGGGGCTCGGGGAGCTGTTTTTT
>TRBV6-5|TRBD1|-|TRBJ1-1
CASSYRGGPEAFF
TGTGCCAGCAGTTATCGAGGGGGCCCTGAAGCTTTCTTT
>TRBV6-6|TRBD1|few|TRBJ1-2
CASSLGTGEYGYTF
TGTGCCAGCAGTTTAGGGACAGGGGAGTATGGCTACACCTTC
>TRBV20-1|-|-|TRBJ1-1
CSASLRAFF
TGCAGTGCTAGTCTTCGAGCTTTCTTT
>TRBV7-2|-|-|TRBJ2-3
CASSRDTPPDTQYF
TGTGCCAGCAGCCGCGACACCCCTCCGGATACGCAGTATTTT
>TRBV20-1|TRBD1|-|TRBJ2-7
CSASRGQGAREQYF
TGCAGTGCTAGTCGGGGACAGGGGGCACGGGAGCAGTACTTC
>TRBV3-1/TRBV3-2|-|-|TRBJ1-1
CASSLRAPNTEAFF
TGTGCCAGCAGCCTCAGGGCCCCGAACACTGAAGCTTTCTTT
>TRBV5-5|-|-|TRBJ1-1
CASSFGPKGTEAFF
TGTGCCAGCAGCTTTGGGCCGAAGGGGACTGAAGCTTTCTTT
>TRBV7-8|-|-|TRBJ2-1
CASSARDLPYNEQFF
TGTGCCAGCAGCGCGAGGGACTTACCCTACAATGAGCAGTTCTTC
>TRBV6-6|TRBD2|-|TRBJ2-2
CASRRTSGRGTGELFF
TGTGCCAGCAGGAGGACTAGCGGGAGAGGAACCGGGGAGCTGTTTTTT
>TRBV30|TRBD1|-|TRBJ1-1
CAWSSDRGYEGAFF
TGTGCCTGGAGTTCGGACAGGGGGTACGAAGGAGCTTTCTTT
>TRBV7-9|TRBD2|-|TRBJ2-1
CASSLEGTSGYNEQFF
TGTGCCAGCAGCTTAGAGGGGACTAGCGGCTACAATGAGCAGTTCTTC
>TRBV6-5|-|-|TRBJ1-4
CASSLDSTNEKLFF
TGTGCCAGCAGTTTGGACAGCACGAATGAAAAACTGTTTTTT
>TRBV5-1|-|once|TRBJ2-5
CASSLAVVGLMGTQYF
TGCGCCAGCAGCTTGGCCGTAGTGGGGCTAATGGGGACCCAGTACTTC
>TRBV6-5|-|-|TRBJ1-3
CAGALLGGSGNTIYF
TGTGCCGGCGCTCTACTAGGCGGCTCTGGAAACACCATATATTTT
>TRBV6-5|-|-|TRBJ1-2
CASIPSGGGYGYTF
TGTGCCAGCATCCCGAGCGGGGGAGGCTATGGCTACACCTTC
>TRBV10-2|TRBD1|-|TRBJ2-1
CASRPTGARPEQFF
TGCGCCAGCAGGCCGACAGGGGCGAGGCCTGAGCAGTTCTTC
>TRBV5-1|TRBD2|-|TRBJ2-1
CASSGGLAGVGEQFF
TGCGCCAGCAGCGGCGGACTAGCGGGAGTGGGTGAGCAGTTCTTC
>TRBV12-3/TRBV12-4|-|-|TRBJ2-7
CASSLGSYEQYF
TGTGCCAGCAGTTTAGGCAGCTACGAGCAGTACTTC
>TRBV18|-|once|TRBJ2-2
CASSPKTDSATNTGELFF
TGTGCCAGCTCACCGAAAACCGACTCGGCTACAAACACCGGGGAGCTGTTTTTT
>TRBV28|TRBD1|once|TRBJ1-3
CASSQRQGAGNTIYF
TGTGCCAGCAGTCAGCGACAGGGCGCTGGAAACACCATATATTTT